This record looks at one TCR beta chain sequence and its context. The antigen is not known. As the CDR3 is not closed by the conserved phenylalanine or tryptophan, this likely results from a read error. Because the CDR3's place on the DNA is in doubt, the DNA is left out and the CDR3 is given as listed by TCRdb. Stated treatment: roughly ten-day PBMC culture with coronavirus spike peptide pools or control peptides (ViraFEST assay). From the unexposed donor, CD4+ T cells were collected ahead of the COVID-19 pandemic (2011-2018). Where cell yield allowed, unexposed-donor CD4+ T cells were probed with SARS-CoV-2 S/N and four cold-coronavirus spikes. This sample was included in a study of vaccination and CD4 T cells after COVID-19. Per germline, CDR1 LNHNV and CDR2 YYDKDF (reference sequence). The CDR3 is 15 residues long, ends included. The Oncomine TCR Beta short-read assay was applied to DNA of cultured CD4+ T cells. Investigators obtained genomic DNA by extraction from cultured CD4+ T cells. One entry per CDR3 protein results from TCRdb running MiXCR on the PCR reads. The sample carries some 8,600 distinct CDR3 sequences, under 45% recorded once.

Sequenced material: CD4+ T cells from blood, cultured in vitro. The chain carries TRBV15 and TRBJ2-5. This TCR derives from a human donor in good health. The CDR3 spells CATSRDRIDQETQCY.